This T cell receptor beta chain was captured by sequencing in a study of OX40 agonist ivuxolimab in advanced cancers. Study as a whole: The patients received agonistic anti-OX40 (CD134) antibody ivuxolimab. Ivuxolimab was delivered to patients intravenously every 2 weeks at doses spanning 0.01 to 10 mg/kg. Study results and caveats: CD4+ T cells averaged fewer expanded clones than CD8+ T cells. CD4+ and CD8+ blood T cells expanded clonally by week 6 at 0.1 to 3.0 mg/kg.

This clone was picked up one time. Antigen specificity is unknown. Some clones are missing from TCRdb's copy, which holds only in-frame ones; the method was immunoSEQ multiplex PCR. The sample yields some 50,000 clones, approximately 82% seen once. Germline assignment: CDR1 SEHNR and CDR2 FQNEAQ (reference sequence). The length of the CDR3 is 16 residues. The V segment lost 4 bases and the J segment 1 base; nucleotides outside the gene matches: 8. The chain joins TRBV7-9 to TRBJ2-7, with 9 bases matching TRBD2. The sequence was obtained from an adult with an advanced solid tumor such as melanoma, head and neck, liver or kidney cancer. The material sequenced was CD4+ or CD8+ T cells sorted from blood, taken in a trial of the OX40 agonist ivuxolimab. The CDR3 region has the DNA TGTGCCAGCAGCTCGAAGCGGGGGGTCCTGTCCTACGAGCAGTACTTC. As protein: CASSSKRGVLSYEQYF.